The T cell receptor beta chain under discussion was sequenced for a study of OX40 agonist ivuxolimab in advanced cancers. In the study overall: An anti-OX40 (CD134) antibody with agonistic activity, ivuxolimab, was administered to patients.

Data came from immunoSEQ multiplex PCR; TCRdb stores just in-frame clones and leaves some out. This table has about 100,000 clones, approximately 90% appearing once. V shed 8 bases and J shed 1 base, with 14 bases lying between them. CDR1 and CDR2 from the germline V gene are ENHRY and SYGVKD. CDR3 length equals 14 residues. Sequences were derived from CD4+ or CD8+ T cells sorted from blood, sampled in a trial of the OX40 agonist ivuxolimab. The gene calls are TRBV10-3 and TRBJ2-5; no clear D. This sequence originates from an adult with an advanced solid tumor such as melanoma, head and neck, liver or kidney cancer. The CDR3 nucleotides read TGTGCCATCTCCTACACACTCGGCCAAGAGACCCAGTACTTC. Translating gives CAISYTLGQETQYF.